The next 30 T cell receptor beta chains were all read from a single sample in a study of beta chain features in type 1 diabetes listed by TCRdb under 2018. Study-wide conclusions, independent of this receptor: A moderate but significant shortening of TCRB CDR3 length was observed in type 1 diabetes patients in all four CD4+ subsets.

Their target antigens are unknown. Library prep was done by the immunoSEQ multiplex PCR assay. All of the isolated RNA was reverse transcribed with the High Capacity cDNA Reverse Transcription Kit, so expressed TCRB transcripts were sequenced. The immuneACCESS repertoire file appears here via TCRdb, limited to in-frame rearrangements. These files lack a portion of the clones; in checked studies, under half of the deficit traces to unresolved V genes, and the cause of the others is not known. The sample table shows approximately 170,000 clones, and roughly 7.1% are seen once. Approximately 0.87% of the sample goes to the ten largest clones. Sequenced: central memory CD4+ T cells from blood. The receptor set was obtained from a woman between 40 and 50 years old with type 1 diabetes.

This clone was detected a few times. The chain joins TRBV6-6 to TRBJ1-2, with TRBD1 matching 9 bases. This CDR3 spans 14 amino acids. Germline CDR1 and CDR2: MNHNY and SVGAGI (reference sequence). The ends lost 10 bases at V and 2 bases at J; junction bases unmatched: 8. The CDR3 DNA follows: TGTGCCATCTACGCCGGGACAGGGAACTATGGCTACACCTTC. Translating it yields CAIYAGTGNYGYTF.

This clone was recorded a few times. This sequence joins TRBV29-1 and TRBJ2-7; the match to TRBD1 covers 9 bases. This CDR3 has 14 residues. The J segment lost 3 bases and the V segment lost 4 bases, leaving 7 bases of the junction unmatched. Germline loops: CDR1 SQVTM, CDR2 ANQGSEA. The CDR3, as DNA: TGCAGCGTTGTGTTGGACAGGGGCATCTACGAGCAGTACTTC. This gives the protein CSVVLDRGIYEQYF.

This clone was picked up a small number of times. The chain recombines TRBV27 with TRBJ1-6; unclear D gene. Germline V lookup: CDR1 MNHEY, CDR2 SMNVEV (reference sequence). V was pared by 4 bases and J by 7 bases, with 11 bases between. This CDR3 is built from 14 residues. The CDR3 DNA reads TGTGCCAGCAGTTCTCTCGGGGAAAATTCACCCCTCCACTTT. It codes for CASSSLGENSPLHF.

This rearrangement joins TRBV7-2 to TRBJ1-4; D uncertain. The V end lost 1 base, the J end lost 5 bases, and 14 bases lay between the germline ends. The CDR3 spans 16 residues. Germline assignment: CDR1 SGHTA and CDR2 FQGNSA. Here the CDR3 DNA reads TGTGCCAGCAGCTTAGGCCCCGGGATAGAAAATGAAAAACTGTTTTTT. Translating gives CASSLGPGIENEKLFF. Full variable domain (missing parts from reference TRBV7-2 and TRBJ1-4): GAGVSQSPSNKVTEKGKDVELRCDPISGHTALYWYRQSLGQGLEFLIYFQGNSAPDKSGLPSDRFSAERTGGSVSTLTIQRTQQEDSAVYLCASSLGPGIENEKLFFGSGTQLSVL.

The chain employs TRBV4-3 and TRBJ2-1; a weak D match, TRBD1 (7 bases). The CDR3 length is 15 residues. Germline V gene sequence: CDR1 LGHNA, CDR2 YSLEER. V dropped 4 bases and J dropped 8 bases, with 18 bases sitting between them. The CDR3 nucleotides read TGCGCCAGCAGCCTCTCCCCTGGAGGGGGCTATGAGCAGTTCTTC. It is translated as CASSLSPGGGYEQFF.

This CDR3 is CASSNYQRTRSPLHF. Here the CDR3 DNA reads TGTGCCAGCAGCAACTACCAAAGGACACGCTCACCCCTCCACTTT. The chain links TRBV7-2 to TRBJ1-6; TRBD1 is a possible D gene (5 bases). This CDR3 is built from 15 residues. CDR1 SGHTA and CDR2 FQGNSA come from the germline V gene. Trimming pared 5 bases from V and 10 bases from J, leaving 18 bases between.

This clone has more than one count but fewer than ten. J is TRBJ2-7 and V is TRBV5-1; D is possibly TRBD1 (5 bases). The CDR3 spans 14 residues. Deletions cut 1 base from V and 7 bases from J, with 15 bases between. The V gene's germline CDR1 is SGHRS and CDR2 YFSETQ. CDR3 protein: CASSLRQGILEQYF. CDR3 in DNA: TGCGCCAGCAGCTTGAGGCAGGGTATCTTGGAGCAGTACTTC.

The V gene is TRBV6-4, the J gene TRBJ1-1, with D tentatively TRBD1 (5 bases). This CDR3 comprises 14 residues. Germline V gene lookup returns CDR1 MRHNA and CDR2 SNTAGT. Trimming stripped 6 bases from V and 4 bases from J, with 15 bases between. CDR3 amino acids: CASRIQWDSTEAFF. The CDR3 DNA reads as TGTGCCAGCAGGATACAGTGGGACTCCACTGAAGCTTTCTTT.

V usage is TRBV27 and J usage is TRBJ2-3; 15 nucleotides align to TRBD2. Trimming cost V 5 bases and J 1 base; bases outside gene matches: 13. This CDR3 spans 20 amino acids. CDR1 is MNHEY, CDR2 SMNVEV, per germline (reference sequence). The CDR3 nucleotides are TGTGCCAGCAGTCCCTATCCGGGACTAGCGGGAGGACTTGGCACAGATACGCAGTATTTT. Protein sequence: CASSPYPGLAGGLGTDTQYF.

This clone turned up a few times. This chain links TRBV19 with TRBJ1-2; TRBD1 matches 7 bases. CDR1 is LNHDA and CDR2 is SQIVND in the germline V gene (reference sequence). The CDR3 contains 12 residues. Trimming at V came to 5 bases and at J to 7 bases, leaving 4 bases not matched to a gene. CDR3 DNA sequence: TGTGCCAGTAGTGCCCGACAGGGTGGCTACACCTTC. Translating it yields CASSARQGGYTF. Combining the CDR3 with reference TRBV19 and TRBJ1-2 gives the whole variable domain DGGITQSPKYLFRKEGQNVTLSCEQNLNHDAMYWYRQDPGQGLRLIYYSQIVNDFQKGDIAEGYSVSREKKESFPLTVTSAQKNPTAFYLCASSARQGGYTFGSGTRLTVV.

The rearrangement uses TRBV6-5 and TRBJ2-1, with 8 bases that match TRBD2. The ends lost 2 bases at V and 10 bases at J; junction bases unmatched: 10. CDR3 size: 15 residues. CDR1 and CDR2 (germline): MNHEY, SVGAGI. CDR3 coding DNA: TGTGCCAGCAGTTACGACTTGGCGGGAGGAGGAGAGCAGTTCTTC. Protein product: CASSYDLAGGGEQFF.

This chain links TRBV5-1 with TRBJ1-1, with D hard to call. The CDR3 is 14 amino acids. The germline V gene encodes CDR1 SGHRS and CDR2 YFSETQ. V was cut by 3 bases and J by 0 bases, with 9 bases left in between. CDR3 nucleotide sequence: TGCGCCAGCAGCTCGGGAAGGGTGAACACTGAAGCTTTCTTT. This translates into CASSSGRVNTEAFF.

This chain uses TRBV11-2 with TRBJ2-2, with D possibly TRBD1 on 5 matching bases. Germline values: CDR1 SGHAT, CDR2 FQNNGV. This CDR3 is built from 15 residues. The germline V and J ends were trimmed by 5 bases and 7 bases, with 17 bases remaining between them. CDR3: CASSGRVGELGELFF. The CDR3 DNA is TGTGCCAGCAGCGGCAGGGTGGGCGAACTCGGGGAGCTGTTTTTT.

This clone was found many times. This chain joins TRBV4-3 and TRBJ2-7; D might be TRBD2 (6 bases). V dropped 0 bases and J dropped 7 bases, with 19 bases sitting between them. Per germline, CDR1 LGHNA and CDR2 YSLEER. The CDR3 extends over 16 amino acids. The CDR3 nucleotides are TGCGCCAGCAGCCAAGATGTCACGGGAGTTGGGTGGGAGCAGTACTTC. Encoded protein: CASSQDVTGVGWEQYF.

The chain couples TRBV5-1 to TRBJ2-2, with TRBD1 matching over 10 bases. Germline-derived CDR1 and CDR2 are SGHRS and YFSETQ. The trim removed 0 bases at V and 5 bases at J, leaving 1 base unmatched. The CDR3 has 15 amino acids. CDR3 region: CASSLGTGGTGELFF. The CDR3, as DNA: TGCGCCAGCAGCTTGGGGACAGGGGGAACCGGGGAGCTGTTTTTT.

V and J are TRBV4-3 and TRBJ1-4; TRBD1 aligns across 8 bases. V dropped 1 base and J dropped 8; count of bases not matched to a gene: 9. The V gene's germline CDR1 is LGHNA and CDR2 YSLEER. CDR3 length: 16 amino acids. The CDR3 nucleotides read TGCGCCAGCAGCCAAGTAGGGACAGGTCTGATGGAAAAACTGTTTTTT. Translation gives CASSQVGTGLMEKLFF.

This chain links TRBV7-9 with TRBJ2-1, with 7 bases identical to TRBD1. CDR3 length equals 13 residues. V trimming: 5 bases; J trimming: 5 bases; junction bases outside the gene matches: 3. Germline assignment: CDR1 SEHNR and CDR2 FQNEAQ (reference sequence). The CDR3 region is CASSRGQDNEQFF. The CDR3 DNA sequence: TGTGCCAGCAGCCGCGGACAGGACAATGAGCAGTTCTTC.

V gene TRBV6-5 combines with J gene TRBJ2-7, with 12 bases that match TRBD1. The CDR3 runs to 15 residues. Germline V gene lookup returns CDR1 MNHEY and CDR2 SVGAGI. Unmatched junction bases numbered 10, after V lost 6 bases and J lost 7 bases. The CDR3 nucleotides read TGTGCCAGCAGACGTACGGGACAGGGGGCTAGAGAGCAGTACTTC. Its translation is CASRRTGQGAREQYF.

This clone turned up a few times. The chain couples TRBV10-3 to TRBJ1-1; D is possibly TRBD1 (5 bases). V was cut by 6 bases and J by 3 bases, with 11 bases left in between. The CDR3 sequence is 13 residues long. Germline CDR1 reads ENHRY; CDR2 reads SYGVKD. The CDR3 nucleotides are TGTGCCATCAGGTCGGGGGGGGACACTGAAGCTTTCTTT. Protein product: CAIRSGGDTEAFF.

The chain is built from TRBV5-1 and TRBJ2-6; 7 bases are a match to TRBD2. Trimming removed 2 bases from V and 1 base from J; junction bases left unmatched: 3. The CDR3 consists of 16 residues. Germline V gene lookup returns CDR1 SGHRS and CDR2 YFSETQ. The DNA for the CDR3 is TGCGCCAGCAGCTTCCAGGGAGGGTCTGGGGCCAACGTCCTGACTTTC. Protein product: CASSFQGGSGANVLTF.

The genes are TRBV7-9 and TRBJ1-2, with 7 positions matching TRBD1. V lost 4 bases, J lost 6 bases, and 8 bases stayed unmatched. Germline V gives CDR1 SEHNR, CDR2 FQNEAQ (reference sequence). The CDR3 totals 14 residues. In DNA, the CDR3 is TGTGCCAGCAGCTCGACAGGGCGGGCGGATGGCTACACCTTC. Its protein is CASSSTGRADGYTF.

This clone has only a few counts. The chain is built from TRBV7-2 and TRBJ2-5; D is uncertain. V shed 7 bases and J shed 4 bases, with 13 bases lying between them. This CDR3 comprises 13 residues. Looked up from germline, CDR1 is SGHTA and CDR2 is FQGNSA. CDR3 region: CASNTQVGETQYF. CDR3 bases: TGTGCCAGCAACACTCAGGTGGGAGAGACCCAGTACTTC.

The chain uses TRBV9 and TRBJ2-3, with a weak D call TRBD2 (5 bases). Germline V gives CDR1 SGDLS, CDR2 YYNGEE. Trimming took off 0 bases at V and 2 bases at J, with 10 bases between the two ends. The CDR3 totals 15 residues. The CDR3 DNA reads TGTGCCAGCAGCGTAGGGGCGGGCCCCACAGATACGCAGTATTTT. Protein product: CASSVGAGPTDTQYF.

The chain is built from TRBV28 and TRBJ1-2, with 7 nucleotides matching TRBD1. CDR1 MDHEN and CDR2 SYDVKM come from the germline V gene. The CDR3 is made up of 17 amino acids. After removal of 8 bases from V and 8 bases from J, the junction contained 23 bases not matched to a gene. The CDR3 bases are TGTGCCAGCCAACCACTTGGTGAGACAGGGATAGTTTACGGCTACACCTTC. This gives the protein CASQPLGETGIVYGYTF.

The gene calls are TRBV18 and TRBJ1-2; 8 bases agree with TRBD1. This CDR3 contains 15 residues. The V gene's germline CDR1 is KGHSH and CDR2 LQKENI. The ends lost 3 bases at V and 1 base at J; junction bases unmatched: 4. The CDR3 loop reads CASSPGQGSNYGYTF. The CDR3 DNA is TGTGCCAGCTCACCCGGACAGGGAAGTAACTATGGCTACACCTTC.

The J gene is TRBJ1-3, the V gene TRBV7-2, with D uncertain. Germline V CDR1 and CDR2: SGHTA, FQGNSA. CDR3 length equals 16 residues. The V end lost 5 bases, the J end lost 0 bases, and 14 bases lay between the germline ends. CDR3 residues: CASSPSGAFSGNTIYF. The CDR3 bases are TGTGCCAGCAGCCCTAGTGGAGCCTTCTCTGGAAACACCATATATTTT.

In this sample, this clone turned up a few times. CDR3 DNA sequence: TGTGCCAGCAGCGTAGATAGCGGGACCTACAATGAGCAGTTCTTC. Protein: CASSVDSGTYNEQFF. The chain is built from TRBV9 and TRBJ2-1; 8 nucleotides align to TRBD2. Germline CDR1 is SGDLS and CDR2 is YYNGEE. With V trimmed by 0 bases and J by 2 bases, 1 base remained unmatched. The CDR3 spans 15 residues.

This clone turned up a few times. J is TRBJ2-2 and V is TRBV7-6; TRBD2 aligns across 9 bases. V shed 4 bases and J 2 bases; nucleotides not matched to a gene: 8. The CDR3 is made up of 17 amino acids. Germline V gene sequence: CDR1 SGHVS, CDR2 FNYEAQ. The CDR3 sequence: CASSYSLTSGNTGELFF. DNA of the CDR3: TGTGCCAGCAGCTACAGCCTGACTAGCGGAAACACCGGGGAGCTGTTTTTT.

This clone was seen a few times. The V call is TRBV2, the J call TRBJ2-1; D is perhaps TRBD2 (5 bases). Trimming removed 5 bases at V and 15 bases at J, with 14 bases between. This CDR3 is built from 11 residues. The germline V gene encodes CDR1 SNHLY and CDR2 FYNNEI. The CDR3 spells CASSPQRVLFF. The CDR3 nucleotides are TGTGCCAGCAGTCCCCAGAGGGTACTGTTCTTC.

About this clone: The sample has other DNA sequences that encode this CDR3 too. The CDR3 loop is CASGLAGQFSYNEQFF. CDR3 nucleotides: TGTGCTAGTGGTTTGGCCGGACAGTTCTCGTACAATGAGCAGTTCTTC. This chain uses TRBV12-5 with TRBJ2-1, with D tentatively TRBD1 (6 bases). The CDR3 is made up of 16 amino acids. In germline, CDR1 is LGHNT, CDR2 FRNRAP. Trimming removed 1 base at V and 4 bases at J, with 14 bases between.